One sample yielded the 12 T cell receptor beta chains listed below, sequenced in a study of blood T cells in healthy people across ages. Primers used in a second PCR of roughly 6 to 12 cycles were a sample-barcoded 5' primer and a J-beta primer mix. MiXCR, run by TCRdb on the 5' RACE reads, gives a single entry per CDR3 protein. Among approximately 1.5 million distinct CDR3 sequences listed, approximately 43% were seen once. The sample taken for sequencing was blood. These receptors came from a woman between 18 and 29 years old in good health.

Concerning this clonotype itself: A much larger clone differs from this one at a single base, so this may be a read error. This chain connects TRBV12-3 or TRBV12-4 to TRBJ2-3; the D call may be TRBD1 or TRBD2 (5 bases each). The V end was cut by 5 bases, the J end by 5 bases, with 14 bases between. The CDR3 loop spans 14 amino acids. CDR3 bases: TGTGCCAGCAGTCCCGACCTGGGGGTAGATACGCAGTATTTT. Translated: CASSPDLGVDTQYF.

This chain joins TRBV29-1 and TRBJ2-7; 8 nucleotides line up with TRBD1. This CDR3 is 12 amino acids long. After removal of 2 bases from V and 8 bases from J, the junction contained 5 bases not matched to a gene. Germline V gene lookup returns CDR1 SQVTM and CDR2 ANQGSEA. The CDR3 spells CSVEPAGGKQYF. CDR3 DNA: TGCAGCGTTGAACCCGCAGGGGGCAAGCAGTACTTC.

The rearrangement uses TRBV5-4 and TRBJ2-1, with D tentatively TRBD2 (6 bases). Germline V gene lookup returns CDR1 SGHNT and CDR2 YYREEE (reference sequence). V was shortened by 4 bases and J by 10 bases, with 9 bases between the two germline ends. The CDR3 sequence is 11 residues long. CDR3 loop: CASSAREEQFF. Here the CDR3 DNA reads TGTGCCAGCAGCGCCCGGGAGGAGCAGTTCTTC.

This clonotype has a count of ten or more. The V gene is TRBV29-1, the J gene TRBJ1-1; D gene unclear. The CDR3 length is 15 residues. The V gene's germline CDR1 is SQVTM and CDR2 ANQGSEA. Trimming cost V 4 bases and J 6 bases, with 21 bases left between them. This CDR3 is CSVVGTPRSEPEAFF. The CDR3, as DNA: TGCAGCGTTGTGGGCACCCCTAGGTCGGAGCCTGAAGCTTTCTTT.

This clonotype occurred a few times. The gene calls are TRBV3-1 and TRBJ2-1, with D possibly matching TRBD2 (5 bases). V lost 0 bases to trimming and J lost 8 bases, with 20 bases between them. This CDR3 region has 17 residues. Per germline, CDR1 LGHDT and CDR2 YNNKEL (reference sequence). This CDR3 is CASSQDVTTRGWDEQFF. CDR3 bases: TGTGCCAGCAGCCAAGACGTGACTACTAGAGGGTGGGATGAGCAGTTCTTC.

The chain couples TRBV7-2 to TRBJ1-5; no clear D. Trimming stripped 1 base from V and 7 bases from J, with 14 bases between. The CDR3 is made up of 15 amino acids. Germline V gene lookup returns CDR1 SGHTA and CDR2 FQGNSA. The CDR3: CASSLDPGLGQPQHF. CDR3 nucleotides: TGTGCCAGCAGCTTAGATCCGGGGTTGGGCCAGCCCCAGCATTTT. The full variable domain, rest sourced from reference TRBV7-2 and TRBJ1-5, is GAGVSQSPSNKVTEKGKDVELRCDPISGHTALYWYRQSLGQGLEFLIYFQGNSAPDKSGLPSDRFSAERTGGSVSTLTIQRTQQEDSAVYLCASSLDPGLGQPQHFGDGTRLSIL.

The V and J genes are TRBV7-9 and TRBJ2-1; TRBD2 matches at 7 bases. CDR1 SEHNR and CDR2 FQNEAQ come from the germline V gene (reference sequence). The CDR3 extends over 17 amino acids. The V and J ends lost 1 base and 1 base, in that order; junction bases with no gene match: 7. CDR3 bases: TGTGCCAGCAGCTTAGAGGCTAGCGGAGAATCCTACAATGAGCAGTTCTTC. This gives the protein CASSLEASGESYNEQFF. The whole variable domain, remainder taken from reference TRBV7-9 and TRBJ2-1, is DTGVSQNPRHKITKRGQNVTFRCDPISEHNRLYWYRQTLGQGPEFLTYFQNEAQLEKSRLLSDRFSAERPKGSFSTLEIQRTEQGDSAMYLCASSLEASGESYNEQFFGPGTRLTVL.

The genes are TRBV4-3 and TRBJ1-1; tentatively, D is TRBD1 (5 bases). Germline CDR1 and CDR2: LGHNA and YSLEER. CDR3 length: 15 residues. V was trimmed by 6 bases and J by 1 base, leaving 15 bases between them. The CDR3 is CASRLRGRANTEAFF. The CDR3 DNA follows: TGCGCCAGCAGACTGAGGGGCCGCGCGAACACTGAAGCTTTCTTT.

Worth noting for this clonotype: Given a much more abundant clone one base away, this may be a read error. This chain uses TRBV4-3 with TRBJ2-5; 9 bases line up with TRBD2. From germline, CDR1 is LGHNA and CDR2 YSLEER. CDR3 length equals 16 residues. The V gene end was trimmed by 3 bases and the J gene end by 11 bases; junction bases not matched to a gene: 16. Here the CDR3 reads CASSQLPSGDYNEQYF. The DNA of the CDR3 is TGCGCCAGCAGCCAGCTTCCTAGCGGGGATTACAATGAGCAGTACTTC.

V and J are TRBV6-2 or TRBV6-3 and TRBJ2-6; D is ambiguous. The CDR3 runs to 15 residues. Germline V CDR1 and CDR2: MNHEY, SVGEGT. V lost 4 bases and J 2 bases, leaving 9 bases between the germline ends. The CDR3 DNA reads TGTGCCAGCAGTTTCCCTGACACTGGGGCCAACGTCCTGACTTTC. Protein product: CASSFPDTGANVLTF.

There are a few counts of this clonotype. The genes are TRBV2 and TRBJ2-1; 8 nucleotides align to TRBD1. The CDR3 runs 15 residues. Looked up from germline, CDR1 is SNHLY and CDR2 is FYNNEI. Germline trimming cut 1 base from V and 12 bases from J; bases unmatched to any gene: 11. CDR3 DNA sequence: TGTGCCAGCAGTGAAGGAGGCAGGGGGCTAATTGGGCAGTTCTTC. It encodes CASSEGGRGLIGQFF.

This clonotype was counted between two and nine times. The J gene is TRBJ2-7, the V gene TRBV4-2; 9 nucleotides align to TRBD2. This CDR3 contains 18 residues. Germline V CDR1 and CDR2: LGHNA, YNFKEQ. J gave up 4 bases and V 0 bases, and 13 bases lay outside the gene matches. CDR3 region: CASSQDYASGALSYEQYF. The CDR3 coding sequence is TGTGCCAGCAGCCAAGATTACGCTAGCGGGGCGTTGAGTTACGAGCAGTACTTC.